This T cell receptor (beta chain) was sequenced in a study of cytomegalovirus exposure and HLA in healthy donors. Trimming pared 4 bases from V and 7 bases from J, leaving 8 bases between. Germline loops: CDR1 SGHNT, CDR2 YENEEA. This CDR3 has 12 amino acids. Here immunoSEQ multiplex PCR was the method, and the copy in TCRdb shows in-frame clones only, minus some. Among some 88,000 clones listed, approximately 96% were seen once. The sequencing sample was made of PBMCs. The TCR originated in a man between 18 and 35 years old in good health and CMV-seronegative. V and J are TRBV11-3 and TRBJ1-3; D is unclear. The CDR3, as DNA: TGTGCCAGCAGCTCCTCGAGCAACACCATATATTTT. This sequence encodes CASSSSSNTIYF.